What follows are 14 T cell receptor beta chains derived from one specimen sequenced in a study of blood T cells in healthy people across ages. It was with a sample-barcoded 5' primer and a J-beta primer mix that a second PCR of roughly 6 to 12 cycles was run. TCRdb recomputed calls from the 5' RACE reads with MiXCR, one row per CDR3 protein. The data hold some 760,000 distinct CDR3 sequences, with roughly 25% observed a single time. The sample was also linked to a second study, of T cells of mothers and their children.

Sequenced: blood. These receptors originate from a boy between 10 and 17 years old in good health.

This clonotype was seen a handful of times. The V call is TRBV7-2, the J call TRBJ2-7; 10 bases agree with TRBD2. This CDR3 spans 15 amino acids. The germline gives CDR1 SGHTA, CDR2 FQGNSA. V lost 5 bases to trimming and J lost 3 bases; unmatched junction nucleotides: 7. Here the CDR3 DNA reads TGTGCCAGCAGCCCAGGACTAGCGGAGGGCTACGAGCAGTACTTC. This encodes CASSPGLAEGYEQYF.

A few counts support this clonotype. V is TRBV20-1 and J is TRBJ2-5; 14 positions agree with TRBD2. The better agreement between TRBJ2-7 and the DNA end casts doubt on the J call. The CDR3 extends over 16 amino acids. CDR1 and CDR2 (germline): DFQATT, SNEGSKA (reference sequence). CDR3 sequence reads: CSAEGLAGVSAYEQYF. The CDR3 bases are TGCAGTGCCGAGGGACTAGCGGGAGTATCGGCCTACGAGCAGTACTTC.

This chain connects TRBV20-1 to TRBJ1-5; D may be TRBD1 (6 bases). CDR1 is DFQATT, CDR2 SNEGSKA, per germline (reference sequence). The CDR3 consists of 14 residues. V gave up 5 bases and J gave up 6 bases, with 17 bases separating them. The CDR3 bases are TGCAGTGCTCTATCCCGGGACAAAAGTCAGCCCCAGCATTTT. Translating gives CSALSRDKSQPQHF.

This chain joins TRBV20-1 and TRBJ2-5; D may be TRBD1 (6 bases). This CDR3 is 14 amino acids long. Germline CDR1 reads DFQATT; CDR2 reads SNEGSKA (reference sequence). V was cut by 6 bases and J by 2 bases, with 16 bases left in between. The CDR3, as DNA: TGCAGTGCCCCTGACAGGCTCCATCAAGAGACCCAGTACTTC. It encodes CSAPDRLHQETQYF.

The chain joins TRBV29-1 to TRBJ2-1, with 7 bases fitting TRBD2. The CDR3 is 13 amino acids. Trimming took 8 bases from V and 7 from J; bases not matched to a gene: 11. Germline-derived CDR1 and CDR2 are SQVTM and ANQGSEA. CDR3 coding DNA: TGCAGCTCCGGGGCGGGAGTTAGTAATGAGCAGTTCTTC. Translation: CSSGAGVSNEQFF.

This chain connects TRBV20-1 to TRBJ2-5; D possibly corresponds to TRBD2 (5 bases). Trimming removed 2 bases at V and 4 bases at J, with 14 bases between. CDR1 DFQATT and CDR2 SNEGSKA come from the germline V gene (reference sequence). The CDR3 sequence is 14 residues long. The CDR3 DNA reads as TGCAGTGCTAGATCCCGAGGGTCTCGAGAGACCCAGTACTTC. It is translated as CSARSRGSRETQYF.

The table lists this clonotype with a few counts. This sequence joins TRBV5-1 and TRBJ2-3, with D perhaps given as TRBD1 or TRBD2 (6 bases each). V was shortened by 7 bases and J by 4 bases, with 19 bases between the two germline ends. The CDR3 consists of 15 residues. Germline V gene lookup returns CDR1 SGHRS and CDR2 YFSETQ. The CDR3 DNA follows: TGCGCCAGCTCTCGGTGGTCTAGGGGGGCAGATACGCAGTATTTT. Its protein is CASSRWSRGADTQYF.

There are a few counts of this clonotype. The chain recombines TRBV29-1 with TRBJ2-2; D may be TRBD1 (5 bases). CDR3 length: 13 amino acids. The germline CDR1 and CDR2 sequences are SQVTM and ANQGSEA. V lost 3 bases, J lost 4 bases, and 9 bases lay in between. The chain's CDR3 is CSVDKTGTGELFF. In nucleotides, the CDR3 is TGCAGCGTTGATAAAACAGGCACCGGGGAGCTGTTTTTT.

The chain employs TRBV2 and TRBJ2-7; D possibly uses TRBD1 or TRBD2 (6 bases each). The germline CDR1 and CDR2 sequences are SNHLY and FYNNEI. The CDR3 length is 15 residues. V was cut by 3 bases and J by 2 bases, with 14 bases left in between. The CDR3 DNA reads TGTGCCAGCAGTGAGGGGGGCGGCCTCACCTACGAGCAGTACTTC. Translating gives CASSEGGGLTYEQYF.

This clonotype showed up many times. The DNA for the CDR3 is TGCAGTGCAACCGACAGGTCACGCACAGATACGCAGTATTTT. This sequence encodes CSATDRSRTDTQYF. This chain joins TRBV20-1 and TRBJ2-3; tentative D call: TRBD1 (6 bases). The length of the CDR3 is 14 residues. CDR1 is DFQATT and CDR2 is SNEGSKA in the germline V gene (reference sequence). Deletions cut 6 bases from V and 1 base from J, with 14 bases between.

This clonotype was observed a handful of times. The chain couples TRBV12-3 or TRBV12-4 to TRBJ2-2, with 9 bases matching TRBD1. CDR3 length equals 17 residues. J lost 1 base, V lost 6 bases, and 9 bases had no gene match. In nucleotides, the CDR3 is TGTGCCAGCAGCCCGGTCCCGGACAGGGGGAACACCGGGGAGCTGTTTTTT. Its translation: CASSPVPDRGNTGELFF.

This clonotype came up a few times. The chain links TRBV12-3 or TRBV12-4 to TRBJ2-7; 9 bases map to TRBD1. The V and J ends lost 4 bases and 5 bases, in that order; junction bases with no gene match: 6. The CDR3 runs 14 residues. CDR3 amino acids: CASSSARQGDEQYF. The CDR3, as DNA: TGTGCCAGCAGTTCCGCTAGACAGGGGGACGAGCAGTACTTC.

Only a few counts were recorded for this clonotype. V usage is TRBV13 and J usage is TRBJ2-5; TRBD2 is a possible D gene (6 bases). CDR3 length: 15 amino acids. Trimming pared 2 bases from V and 5 bases from J, leaving 15 bases between. The germline gives CDR1 PRHDT, CDR2 FYEKMQ (reference sequence). CDR3 nucleotide sequence: TGTGCCAGCAGCTTATATCGGGGGACGGGGGAGACCCAGTACTTC. It yields the protein CASSLYRGTGETQYF. The full variable domain, in which reference TRBV13 and TRBJ2-5 provide the parts outside the CDR3, is AAGVIQSPRHLIKEKRETATLKCYPIPRHDTVYWYQQGPGQDPQFLISFYEKMQSDKGSIPDRFSAQQFSDYHSELNMSSLELGDSALYFCASSLYRGTGETQYFGPGTRLLVL.

As DNA, the CDR3 is TGTGCCAGCAGTTTAGCCCCAAGCTGGAAAGAGTGCGCAGATACGCAGTATTTT. Translating gives CASSLAPSWKECADTQYF. The chain recombines TRBV12-3 or TRBV12-4 with TRBJ2-3; no clear D. V dropped 0 bases and J dropped 4 bases, with 20 bases sitting between them. This CDR3 is built from 18 residues.